This T cell receptor beta chain came from a study of blood T cell repertoires in COVID-19. Study context: From T cells, B-cell-depleted T cells, or PBMCs came the material, which was cDNA or gDNA.

Germline CDR1 and CDR2: GTSNPN and SVGIG (reference sequence). V gave up 6 bases and J gave up 3 bases; unmatched junction bases: 7. The CDR3 extends over 15 amino acids. In the original workflow: Estimation of nucleated cell counts was performed using reference gene primer amplification. Sequenced by immunoSEQ multiplex PCR; TCRdb stores in-frame clones only, minus some. D and trimming were read from the DNA, whereas the V and J calls and clone size are those reported in that table. The sample contains around 140,000 clones, roughly 80% of which appear only once. This chain links TRBV30 with TRBJ1-4; 10 positions agree with TRBD1. The sequenced sample was peripheral blood. This TCR derives from a woman over 75 with acute or convalescent COVID-19. CDR3 amino acids: CACPGTGVANEKLFF. The CDR3 DNA reads TGTGCCTGTCCCGGGACAGGGGTTGCTAATGAAAAACTGTTTTTT.